The text below deals with one T cell receptor beta chain. The sample belongs to a study of blood T cell repertoires in COVID-19. Turning to the study itself: Italy, Spain and the United States were the sources of the convalescent and acute COVID-19 samples. The cDNA or gDNA used as material had been derived from T cells, B-cell-depleted T cells, or PBMCs.

Study processing details: Quantification of nucleated cells was approximated via reference gene primer amplification. Here immunoSEQ multiplex PCR was the method, and the copy in TCRdb shows in-frame clones only, minus some. Clone size and V and J calls were adopted from that table, with D and trimming inferred from the DNA. Of more than 250,000 clones in the sample, over 75% are singletons; the top ten hold about 0.7%. Germline V gene lookup returns CDR1 MNHEY and CDR2 SVGEGT. This CDR3 contains 12 residues. Trimming cost V 5 bases and J 1 base, with 5 bases left between them. This clonotype originated in a human donor in a cohort sampled during active COVID-19. The rearrangement uses TRBV6-2 or TRBV6-3 and TRBJ1-1, with D unresolved. The source material was peripheral blood. The CDR3: CASSEENTEAFF. CDR3 coding DNA: TGTGCCAGCAGTGAGGAGAACACTGAAGCTTTCTTT.